The rows below give T cell receptor beta chains drawn from one sample of a study of T cell responses to AZD1222 COVID-19 vaccine. The assay was immunoSEQ multiplex PCR, and TCRdb's table has in-frame clones only and misses some. The data show around 78,000 clones, under 90% seen once. The sample here was peripheral blood, taken 28 days after the second AZD1222 dose. Receptors were obtained from an adult who received the AZD1222 COVID-19 vaccine. CDR3s include the opening cysteine and the closing phenylalanine or tryptophan. D genes are given only for firm matches. Where a row states a size, it is once, few, many or the class of an expanded clone; other rows omit it.

j_gene | v_gene | abundance | d_gene | CDR3nt | CDR3aa
TRBJ2-6 | TRBV7-2 | NA | NA | TGTGCCAGCAGCTTAGTGGCCAGGAGTTCTGGGGCCAACGTCCTGACTTTC | CASSLVARSSGANVLTF
TRBJ2-7 | TRBV4-2 | NA | TRBD1 | TGTGCCAGCAGCCAAGTCGGGACAGGGGGCTACGAGCAGTACTTC | CASSQVGTGGYEQYF
TRBJ1-5 | TRBV2 | NA | NA | TGTGCCAGCAGTACCAAATATAGCAATCAGCCCCAGCATTTT | CASSTKYSNQPQHF
TRBJ2-3 | TRBV27 | NA | TRBD2 | TGTGCCAGCAGCAAACCGGGACTAGCAATAATGGATACGCAGTATTTT | CASSKPGLAIMDTQYF
TRBJ1-2 | TRBV6-4 | NA | NA | TGTGCCAGCAGTACCCGACAGTTATTGGGCCCGGGCTACACCTTC | CASSTRQLLGPGYTF
TRBJ1-5 | TRBV3-1/TRBV3-2 | NA | NA | TGTGCCAGCGGGGAAACGCTAGGTCAGCCCCAGCATTTT | CASGETLGQPQHF
TRBJ1-2 | TRBV18 | once | TRBD1 | TGTGCCAGCTCACCACGGGAGGGACAGTTCTATGGCTACACCTTC | CASSPREGQFYGYTF
TRBJ2-3 | TRBV20-1 | once | TRBD1 | TGCAGTGCTAGTGAAATTCCTCTGGGACAGGGTACAGATACGCAGTATTTT | CSASEIPLGQGTDTQYF
TRBJ2-2 | TRBV2 | few | NA | TGTGCCAGCAGTGAATACACCGGGGAGCTGTTTTTT | CASSEYTGELFF
TRBJ2-2 | TRBV11-3 | NA | NA | TGTGCCAGCAGCTTATCTGGGTACACCGGGGAGCTGTTTTTT | CASSLSGYTGELFF
TRBJ2-2 | TRBV7-6 | NA | NA | TGTGCCAGCAGCTTAGCACTTACCGGGGAGCTGTTTTTT | CASSLALTGELFF
TRBJ2-2 | TRBV6-5 | NA | NA | TGTGCCAGCAAGGCCGGCGCGAACACCGGGGAGCTGTTTTTT | CASKAGANTGELFF
TRBJ1-5 | TRBV6-1 | NA | NA | TGTGCCAGCAGTGAAGCTATTTGGGGGCGCGTGAGCAATCAGCCCCAGCATTTT | CASSEAIWGRVSNQPQHF
TRBJ2-7 | TRBV2 | NA | TRBD2 | TGTGCCAGCAGGGGCGTGCGGGGGAGGTACGAGCAGTACTTC | CASRGVRGRYEQYF
TRBJ2-7 | TRBV19 | NA | TRBD1 | TGTGCCAGTAGCCCGGGACAGACCTACCTTCAGTACTTC | CASSPGQTYLQYF
TRBJ2-7 | TRBV4-1 | NA | TRBD1 | TGCGCATCACAGGCCGGGGCAGGGGGAATACACGAGCAGTACTTC | CASQAGAGGIHEQYF
TRBJ2-2 | TRBV3-1/TRBV3-2 | NA | TRBD2 | TGTGCCAGCTCCATAGCGGGGAGGAACACCGGGGAGCTGTTTTTT | CASSIAGRNTGELFF
TRBJ1-1 | TRBV27 | NA | NA | TGTGCCAGCAGTTTAGGGGGACCGAACACTGAAGCTTTCTTT | CASSLGGPNTEAFF
TRBJ2-3 | TRBV7-2 | NA | NA | TGTGCCAGCAGCCACTGGCCGGACAGAAGCACAGATACGCAGTATTTT | CASSHWPDRSTDTQYF
TRBJ1-3 | TRBV30 | NA | TRBD1 | TGTGCCTGGAGTCGGACAGGGGTGGGAAACACCATATATTTT | CAWSRTGVGNTIYF
TRBJ2-7 | TRBV28 | NA | TRBD2 | TGTGCCAGCAGCTCGGGGGGGAGCTACGAGCAGTACTTC | CASSSGGSYEQYF
TRBJ1-5 | TRBV6-5 | NA | TRBD1 | TGTGCCAGCAGCCGTGACAGGGCGGGCGGGCAGCCCCAGCATTTT | CASSRDRAGGQPQHF
TRBJ2-7 | TRBV19 | few | NA | TGTGCCAGTAGTATTACTAGCTCCTACGAGCAGTACTTC | CASSITSSYEQYF
TRBJ1-2 | TRBV7-8 | NA | NA | TGTGCCAGCAGCCCCCCGAGGACAGCCCACTATGGCTACACCTTC | CASSPPRTAHYGYTF
TRBJ2-2 | TRBV19 | NA | NA | TGTGCCAGTAGTATGGGACATCGTACCGGGGAGCTGTTTTTT | CASSMGHRTGELFF
TRBJ2-2 | TRBV5-1 | NA | NA | TGCGCCAGCAGCTTGGGCGTCACCGGGGAGCTGTTTTTT | CASSLGVTGELFF
TRBJ2-7 | TRBV19 | NA | NA | TGTGCCAGTAAAAGTCAGGCCAGCTCCTACGAGCAGTACTTC | CASKSQASSYEQYF